This paragraph reports one TCR beta chain. Its matching antigen is unknown. These data belong to a study of tumor-infiltrating lymphocytes in localized non-small cell lung cancer. Study in general: Tumor tissue and non-adjacent uninvolved lung came from each patient.

The CDR3 length is 13 residues. Germline V lookup: CDR1 SNHLY, CDR2 FYNNEI. The V end was cut by 11 bases, the J end by 2 bases, with 13 bases between. Clones were read by immunoSEQ multiplex PCR, and TCRdb kept only the in-frame ones, dropping some. Of about 13,000 clones in the sample, 68% were seen once. Notes on the study in general: Higher tumor T cell infiltration than in uninvolved lung was supported by TCRbeta sequencing.

Sequencing was done on a sample of uninvolved lung tissue not adjacent to the tumor. The chain combines TRBV2 with TRBJ1-5; tentative D call: TRBD1 (5 bases). This TCR came from a human donor with non-small cell lung cancer. This chain's CDR3 is CASGGEGNQPQHF. In DNA form, the CDR3 reads TGTGCCTCGGGGGGGGAGGGCAATCAGCCCCAGCATTTT.